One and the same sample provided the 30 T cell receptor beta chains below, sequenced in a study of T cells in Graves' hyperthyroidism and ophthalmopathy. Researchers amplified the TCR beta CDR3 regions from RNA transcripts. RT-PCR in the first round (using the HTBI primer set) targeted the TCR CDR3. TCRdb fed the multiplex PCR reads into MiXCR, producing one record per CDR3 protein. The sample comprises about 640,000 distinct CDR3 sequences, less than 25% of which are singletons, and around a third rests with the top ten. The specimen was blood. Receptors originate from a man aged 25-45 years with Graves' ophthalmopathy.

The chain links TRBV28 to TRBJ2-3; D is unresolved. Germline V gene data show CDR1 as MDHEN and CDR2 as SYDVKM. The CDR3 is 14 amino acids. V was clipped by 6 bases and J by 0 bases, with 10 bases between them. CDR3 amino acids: CASSLELSTDTQYF. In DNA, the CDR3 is TGTGCCAGCAGCCTGGAACTTAGCACAGATACGCAGTATTTT.

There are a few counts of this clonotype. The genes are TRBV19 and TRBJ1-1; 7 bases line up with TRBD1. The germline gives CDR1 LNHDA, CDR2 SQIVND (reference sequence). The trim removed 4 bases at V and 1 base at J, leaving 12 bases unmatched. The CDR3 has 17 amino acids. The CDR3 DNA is TGTGCCAGTAGTACCGATAGGGACAGATTTTCGAACACTGAAGCTTTCTTT. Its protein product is CASSTDRDRFSNTEAFF. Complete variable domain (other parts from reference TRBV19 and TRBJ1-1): DGGITQSPKYLFRKEGQNVTLSCEQNLNHDAMYWYRQDPGQGLRLIYYSQIVNDFQKGDIAEGYSVSREKKESFPLTVTSAQKNPTAFYLCASSTDRDRFSNTEAFFGQGTRLTVV.

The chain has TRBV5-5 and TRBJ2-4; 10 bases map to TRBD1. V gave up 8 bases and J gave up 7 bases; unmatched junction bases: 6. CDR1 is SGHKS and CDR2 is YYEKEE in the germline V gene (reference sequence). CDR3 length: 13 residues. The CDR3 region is CASSADRGNIQYF. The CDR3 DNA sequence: TGTGCCAGTAGTGCGGACAGGGGGAACATTCAGTACTTC. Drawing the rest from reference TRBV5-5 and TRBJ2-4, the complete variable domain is DAGVTQSPTHLIKTRGQQVTLRCSPISGHKSVSWYQQVLGQGPQFIFQYYEKEERGRGNFPDRFSARQFPNYSSELNVNALLLGDSALYLCASSADRGNIQYFGAGTRLSVL.

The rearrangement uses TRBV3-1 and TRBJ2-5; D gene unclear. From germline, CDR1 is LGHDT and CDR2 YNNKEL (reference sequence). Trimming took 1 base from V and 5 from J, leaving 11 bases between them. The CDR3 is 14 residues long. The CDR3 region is CASSQGSVAETQYF. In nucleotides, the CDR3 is TGTGCCAGCAGCCAAGGGTCCGTTGCGGAGACCCAGTACTTC.

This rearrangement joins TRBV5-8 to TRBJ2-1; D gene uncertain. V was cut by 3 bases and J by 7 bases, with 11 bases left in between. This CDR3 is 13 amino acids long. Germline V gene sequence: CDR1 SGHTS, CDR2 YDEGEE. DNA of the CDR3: TGTGCCAGCAGCTCCGACTTCGGAAATGAGCAGTTCTTC. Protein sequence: CASSSDFGNEQFF.

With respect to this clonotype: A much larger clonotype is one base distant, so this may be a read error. The CDR3 bases are TGTGCCAGCTCACCCATTCGAGAGAGGGACACTGAATCTTTCTTT. This encodes CASSPIRERDTESFF. This sequence joins TRBV18 and TRBJ1-1; D is possibly TRBD1 (6 bases). The CDR3 loop spans 15 amino acids. Germline assignment: CDR1 KGHSH and CDR2 LQKENI.

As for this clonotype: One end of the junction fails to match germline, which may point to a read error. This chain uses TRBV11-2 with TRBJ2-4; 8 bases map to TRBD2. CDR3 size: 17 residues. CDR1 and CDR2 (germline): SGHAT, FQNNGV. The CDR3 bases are TGCGCCAGCAGCCAAGAGGCAGCGGGGGTGCTCAAAAACATTCAGTACTTC. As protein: CASSQEAAGVLKNIQYF. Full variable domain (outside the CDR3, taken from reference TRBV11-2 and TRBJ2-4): EAGVAQSPRYKIIEKRQSVAFWCNPISGHATLYWYQQILGQGPKLLIQFQNNGVVDDSQLPKDRFSAERLKGVDSTLKIQPAKLEDSAVYLCASSQEAAGVLKNIQYFGAGTRLSVL.

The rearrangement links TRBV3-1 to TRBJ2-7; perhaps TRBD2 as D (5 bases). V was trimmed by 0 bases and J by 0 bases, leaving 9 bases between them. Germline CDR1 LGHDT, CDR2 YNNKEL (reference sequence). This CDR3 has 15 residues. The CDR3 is CASSQEPADSYEQYF. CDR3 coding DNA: TGTGCCAGCAGCCAAGAGCCAGCGGACTCCTACGAGCAGTACTTC.

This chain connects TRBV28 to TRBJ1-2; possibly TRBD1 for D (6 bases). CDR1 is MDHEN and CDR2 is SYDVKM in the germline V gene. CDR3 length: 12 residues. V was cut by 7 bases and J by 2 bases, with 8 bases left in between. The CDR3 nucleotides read TGTGCCAGCAACAGGGAGAACTATGGCTACACCTTC. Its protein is CASNRENYGYTF.

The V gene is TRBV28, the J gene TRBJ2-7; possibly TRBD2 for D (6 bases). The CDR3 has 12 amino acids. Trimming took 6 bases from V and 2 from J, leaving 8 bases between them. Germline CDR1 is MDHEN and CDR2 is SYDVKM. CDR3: CASRRLAYEQYF. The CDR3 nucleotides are TGTGCCAGCAGGCGACTAGCCTACGAGCAGTACTTC.

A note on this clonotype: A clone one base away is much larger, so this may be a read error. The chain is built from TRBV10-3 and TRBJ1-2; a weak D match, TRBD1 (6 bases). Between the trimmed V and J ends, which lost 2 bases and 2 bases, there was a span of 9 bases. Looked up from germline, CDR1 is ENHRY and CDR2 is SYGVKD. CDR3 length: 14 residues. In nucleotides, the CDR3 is TGTGCCATCAGTGAGGTCCAGGGGAACTATGGCTACACCTTC. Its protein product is CAISEVQGNYGYTF.

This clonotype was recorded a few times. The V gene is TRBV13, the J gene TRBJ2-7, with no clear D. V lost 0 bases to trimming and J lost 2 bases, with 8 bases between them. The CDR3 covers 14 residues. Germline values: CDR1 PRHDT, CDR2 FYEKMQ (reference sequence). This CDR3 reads CASSLGTETYEQYF. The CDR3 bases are TGTGCCAGCAGCTTAGGGACTGAAACCTACGAGCAGTACTTC.

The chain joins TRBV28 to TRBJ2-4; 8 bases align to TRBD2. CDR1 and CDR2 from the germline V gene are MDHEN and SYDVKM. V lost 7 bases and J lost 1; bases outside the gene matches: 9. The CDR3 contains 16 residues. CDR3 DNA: TGTGCCAGCATCAAAACGGGGGGGGGGGCCAAAAACATTCAGTACTTC. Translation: CASIKTGGGAKNIQYF.

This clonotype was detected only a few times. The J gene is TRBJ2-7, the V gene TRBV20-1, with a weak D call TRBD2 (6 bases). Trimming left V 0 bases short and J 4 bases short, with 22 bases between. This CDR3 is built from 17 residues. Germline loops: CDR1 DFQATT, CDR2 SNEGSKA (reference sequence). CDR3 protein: CSARDVGGEAPSYEQYF. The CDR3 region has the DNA TGCAGTGCTAGAGATGTGGGGGGAGAAGCACCTTCATACGAGCAGTACTTC.

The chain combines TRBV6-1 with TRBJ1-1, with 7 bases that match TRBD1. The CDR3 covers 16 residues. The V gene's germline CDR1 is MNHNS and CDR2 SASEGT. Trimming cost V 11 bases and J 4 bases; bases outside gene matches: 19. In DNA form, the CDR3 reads TGTGCCTGCACCCTGATGATAACAGGGGAAAGCACTGAAGCTTTCTTT. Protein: CACTLMITGESTEAFF.

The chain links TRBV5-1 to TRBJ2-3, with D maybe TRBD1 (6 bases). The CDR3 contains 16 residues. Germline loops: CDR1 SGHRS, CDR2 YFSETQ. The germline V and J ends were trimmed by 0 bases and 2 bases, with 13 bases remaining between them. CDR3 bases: TGCGCCAGCAGCTTGGTCCTAGGACAGCTCACAGATACGCAGTATTTT. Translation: CASSLVLGQLTDTQYF.

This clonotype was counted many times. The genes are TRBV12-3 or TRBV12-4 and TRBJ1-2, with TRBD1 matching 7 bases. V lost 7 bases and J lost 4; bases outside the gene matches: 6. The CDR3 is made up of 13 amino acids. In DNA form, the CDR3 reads TGTGCCAGCAAAAAGACAGGGCCCTATGGCTACACCTTC. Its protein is CASKKTGPYGYTF.

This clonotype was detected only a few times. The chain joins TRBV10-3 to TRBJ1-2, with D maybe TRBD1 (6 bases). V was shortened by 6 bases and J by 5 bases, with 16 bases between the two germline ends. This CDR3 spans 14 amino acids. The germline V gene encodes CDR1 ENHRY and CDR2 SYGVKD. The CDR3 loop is CAIRPDTGRYGYTF. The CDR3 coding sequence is TGTGCCATCAGGCCTGACACAGGGAGGTATGGCTACACCTTC.

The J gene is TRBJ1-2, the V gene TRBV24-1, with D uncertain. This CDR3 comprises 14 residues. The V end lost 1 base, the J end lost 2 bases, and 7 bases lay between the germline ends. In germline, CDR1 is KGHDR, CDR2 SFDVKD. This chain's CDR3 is CATSDFQLNYGYTF. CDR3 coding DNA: TGTGCCACCAGTGATTTTCAGCTGAACTATGGCTACACCTTC.

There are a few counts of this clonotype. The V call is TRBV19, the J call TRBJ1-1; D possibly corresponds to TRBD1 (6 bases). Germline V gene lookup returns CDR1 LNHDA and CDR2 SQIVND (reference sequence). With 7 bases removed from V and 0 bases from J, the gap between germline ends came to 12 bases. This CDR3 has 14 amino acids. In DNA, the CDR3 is TGTGCCAGTACTCGGGACACTATGAACACTGAAGCTTTCTTT. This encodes CASTRDTMNTEAFF.

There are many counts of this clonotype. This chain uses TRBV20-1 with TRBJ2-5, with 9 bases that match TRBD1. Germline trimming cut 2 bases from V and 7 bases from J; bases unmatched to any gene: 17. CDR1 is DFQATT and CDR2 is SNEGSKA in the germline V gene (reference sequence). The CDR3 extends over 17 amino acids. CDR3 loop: CSARPDRGDFQEWTQYF. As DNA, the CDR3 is TGCAGTGCTAGACCGGACAGGGGAGACTTCCAAGAGTGGACCCAGTACTTC.

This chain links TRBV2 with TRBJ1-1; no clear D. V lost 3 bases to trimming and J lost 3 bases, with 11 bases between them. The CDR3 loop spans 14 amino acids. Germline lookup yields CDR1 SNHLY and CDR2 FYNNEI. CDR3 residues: CASSEGPQYTEAFF. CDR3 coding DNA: TGTGCCAGCAGTGAGGGCCCGCAGTACACTGAAGCTTTCTTT.

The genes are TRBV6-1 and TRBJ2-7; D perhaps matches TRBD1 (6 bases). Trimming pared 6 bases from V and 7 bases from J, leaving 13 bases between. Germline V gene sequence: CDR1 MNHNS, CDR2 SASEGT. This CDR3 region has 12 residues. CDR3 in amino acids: CASRSGTLEQYF. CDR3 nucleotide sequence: TGTGCCAGCAGATCCGGGACACTTGAGCAGTACTTC.

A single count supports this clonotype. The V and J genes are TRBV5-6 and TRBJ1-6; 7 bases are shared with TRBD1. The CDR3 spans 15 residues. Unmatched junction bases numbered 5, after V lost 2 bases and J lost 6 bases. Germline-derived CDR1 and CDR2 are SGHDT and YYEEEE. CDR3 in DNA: TGTGCCAGCAGCTTCGACAGGGATAGTAATTCACCCCTCCACTTT. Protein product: CASSFDRDSNSPLHF.

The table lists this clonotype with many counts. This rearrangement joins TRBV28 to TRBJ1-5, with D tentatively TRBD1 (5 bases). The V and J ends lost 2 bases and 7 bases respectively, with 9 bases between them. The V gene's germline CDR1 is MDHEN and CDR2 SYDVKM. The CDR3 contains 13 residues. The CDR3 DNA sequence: TGTGCCAGCAGTTTACGGGGGGGGCAGCCCCAGCATTTT. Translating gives CASSLRGGQPQHF.

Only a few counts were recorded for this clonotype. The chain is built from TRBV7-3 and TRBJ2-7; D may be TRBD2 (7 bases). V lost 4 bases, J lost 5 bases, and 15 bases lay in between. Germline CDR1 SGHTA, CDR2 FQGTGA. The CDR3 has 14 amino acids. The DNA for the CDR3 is TGTGCCAGCAGCTGGGCCGGGGGGCTAGACGAGCAGTACTTC. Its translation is CASSWAGGLDEQYF.

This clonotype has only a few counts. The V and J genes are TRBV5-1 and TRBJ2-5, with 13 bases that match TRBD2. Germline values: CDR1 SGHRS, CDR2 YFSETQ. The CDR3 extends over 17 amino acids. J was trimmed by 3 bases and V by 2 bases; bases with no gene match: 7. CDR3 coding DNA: TGCGCCAGCAGCTTCCTAGAGGGGACTAGCGGGGAAGAGACCCAGTACTTC. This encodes CASSFLEGTSGEETQYF. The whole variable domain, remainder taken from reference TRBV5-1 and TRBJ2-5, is KAGVTQTPRYLIKTRGQQVTLSCSPISGHRSVSWYQQTPGQGLQFLFEYFSETQRNKGNFPGRFSGRQFSNSRSEMNVSTLELGDSALYLCASSFLEGTSGEETQYFGPGTRLLVL.

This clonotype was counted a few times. CDR3 bases: TGTGCCACCAGCAGTCCGGGACAGGGGATGGAGACCCAGTACTTC. Encoded protein: CATSSPGQGMETQYF. V and J are TRBV15 and TRBJ2-5, with 10 bases lining up with TRBD1. Germline CDR1 reads LNHNV; CDR2 reads YYDKDF (reference sequence). The length of the CDR3 is 15 residues. J was trimmed by 5 bases and V by 3 bases; bases with no gene match: 6.

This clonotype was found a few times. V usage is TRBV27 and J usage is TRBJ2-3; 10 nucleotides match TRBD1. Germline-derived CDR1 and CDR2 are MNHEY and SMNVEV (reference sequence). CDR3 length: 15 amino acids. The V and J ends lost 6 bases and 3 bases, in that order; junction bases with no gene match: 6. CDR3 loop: CASSRTGGETDTQYF. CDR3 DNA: TGTGCCAGCAGCAGGACAGGGGGGGAGACAGATACGCAGTATTTT.

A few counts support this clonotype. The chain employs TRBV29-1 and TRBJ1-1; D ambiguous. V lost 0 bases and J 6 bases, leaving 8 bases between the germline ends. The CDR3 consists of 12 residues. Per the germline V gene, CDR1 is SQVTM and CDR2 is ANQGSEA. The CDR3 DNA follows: TGCAGCGTTGAAGATAAGTTCCCTGAAGCTTTCTTT. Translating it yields CSVEDKFPEAFF.